This passage covers 21 T cell receptor beta chains from one sample sequenced in a study of HIV-infected patients and healthy controls. Approximately 500 ng RNA was reverse transcribed with alpha and beta constant-region primers. Each of the alpha and beta chains got its own library through chain-specific third strand synthesis with indices. TCRdb re-analysed the 5' RACE reads in MiXCR, keeping a single row per CDR3 protein. The sample has around 19,000 distinct CDR3 sequences, roughly 8.2% seen once. No cell fractionation was done, so the repertoire covers all unsorted peripheral blood T cells. Material for sequencing was blood. These TCRs come from an adult in good health.

This clonotype has at least ten counts. The chain uses TRBV5-1 and TRBJ1-1; perhaps TRBD1 as D (5 bases). Germline V gene sequence: CDR1 SGHRS, CDR2 YFSETQ. V was trimmed by 2 bases and J by 5 bases, leaving 19 bases between them. This CDR3 is built from 16 residues. Here the CDR3 DNA reads TGCGCCAGCAGCTTCCTGGGGGGGATGGGGCGAACTGAAGCTTTCTTT. The encoded protein is CASSFLGGMGRTEAFF.

This clonotype was found many times. The rearrangement joins TRBV18 to TRBJ1-5; tentative D call: TRBD1 (5 bases). V dropped 5 bases and J dropped 6 bases, with 11 bases sitting between them. Germline CDR1 KGHSH, CDR2 LQKENI. The CDR3 totals 13 residues. The CDR3 loop reads CASSGTPGQPQHF. The CDR3 region has the DNA TGTGCCAGCTCAGGGACTCCGGGTCAGCCCCAGCATTTT.

In its sample, this clonotype was seen many times. The chain carries TRBV28 and TRBJ2-1; 9 nucleotides agree with TRBD2. From germline, CDR1 is MDHEN and CDR2 SYDVKM. J lost 1 base, V lost 11 bases, and 9 bases had no gene match. CDR3 length: 15 residues. The CDR3: CASAGGLRSYNEQFF. The CDR3 DNA reads TGTGCCTCTGCGGGGGGGCTTAGGTCCTACAATGAGCAGTTCTTC.

This clonotype was counted ten times or more. The chain couples TRBV5-4 to TRBJ1-1; D uncertain. The V and J ends lost 3 bases and 1 base respectively, with 13 bases between them. This CDR3 contains 15 residues. CDR1 and CDR2 from the germline V gene are SGHNT and YYREEE (reference sequence). The CDR3 protein is CASSSPGLPNTEAFF. CDR3 nucleotides: TGTGCCAGCAGCTCTCCCGGACTCCCGAACACTGAAGCTTTCTTT.

In its sample, this clonotype is medium-sized. The CDR3 reads CASSLQGAGTDTQYF. Written as DNA, the CDR3 is TGTGCCAGCAGCCTACAGGGCGCTGGCACAGATACGCAGTATTTT. V usage is TRBV9 and J usage is TRBJ2-3; D may be TRBD1 (6 bases). Germline assignment: CDR1 SGDLS and CDR2 YYNGEE. V was cut by 4 bases and J by 1 base, with 13 bases left in between. CDR3 length: 15 amino acids. Full variable domain (outside the CDR3, taken from reference TRBV9 and TRBJ2-3): DSGVTQTPKHLITATGQRVTLRCSPRSGDLSVYWYQQSLDQGLQFLIQYYNGEERAKGNILERFSAQQFPDLHSELNLSSLELGDSALYFCASSLQGAGTDTQYFGPGTRLTVL.

The chain recombines TRBV6-5 with TRBJ1-5; unclear D gene. Trimming took off 6 bases at V and 7 bases at J, with 16 bases between the two ends. The CDR3 has 14 residues. Germline V CDR1 and CDR2: MNHEY, SVGAGI. The CDR3: CASSGTNSGQPQHF. Here the CDR3 DNA reads TGTGCCAGCAGCGGTACTAATTCGGGGCAGCCCCAGCATTTT.

V gene TRBV5-4 combines with J gene TRBJ2-7, with 7 bases aligning to TRBD2. J lost 7 bases, V lost 0 bases, and 7 bases had no gene match. Germline V CDR1 and CDR2: SGHNT, YYREEE (reference sequence). The CDR3 has 14 residues. CDR3 protein: CASSLDRGVREQYF. In DNA, the CDR3 is TGTGCCAGCAGCTTGGATCGGGGGGTGAGGGAGCAGTACTTC.

This clonotype was seen ten or more times. The chain links TRBV20-1 to TRBJ1-5, with D perhaps TRBD1 (6 bases). Germline values: CDR1 DFQATT, CDR2 SNEGSKA (reference sequence). This CDR3 spans 15 amino acids. The CDR3 sequence is CSVSDRQSVNQPQHF. In DNA, the CDR3 is TGCAGCGTTTCGGACAGACAATCGGTAAATCAGCCCCAGCATTTT.

Many counts were recorded for this clonotype. The genes are TRBV12-3 or TRBV12-4 and TRBJ2-1, with D hard to call. The CDR3 is made up of 10 amino acids. Trimming took off 5 bases at V and 8 bases at J, with 4 bases between the two ends. DNA for the CDR3: TGTGCCAGCAGTAAATATGAGCAGTTCTTC. It encodes CASSKYEQFF.

This clonotype was detected many times. The chain uses TRBV12-3 or TRBV12-4 and TRBJ2-5, with unresolved D. Trimming removed 1 base from V and 3 bases from J, with 12 bases in between. The CDR3 is 15 amino acids. DNA of the CDR3: TGTGCCAGCAGTTTAGTCCCGCAAGACAAAGAGACCCAGTACTTC. Encoded protein: CASSLVPQDKETQYF.

In its sample, this clonotype was seen a few times. The CDR3 DNA reads as TGTGCCAGCTCGGATACAGGGGGCATAGAAAAACTGTTTTTT. Encoded protein: CASSDTGGIEKLFF. The chain uses TRBV18 and TRBJ1-4, with 9 bases fitting TRBD1. Per the germline V gene, CDR1 is KGHSH and CDR2 is LQKENI. The V gene end was trimmed by 6 bases and the J gene end by 8 bases; junction bases not matched to a gene: 7. The CDR3 spans 14 residues.

This clonotype was counted a few times. The chain is built from TRBV24-1 and TRBJ1-1; 9 bases are shared with TRBD1. Germline CDR1 reads KGHDR; CDR2 reads SFDVKD. CDR3 length: 14 residues. Unmatched junction bases numbered 8, after V lost 8 bases and J lost 5 bases. The CDR3 protein is CATKDRTGDTEAFF. As DNA, the CDR3 is TGTGCCACCAAAGATAGGACAGGGGATACTGAAGCTTTCTTT.

This clonotype was picked up many times. The chain carries TRBV20-1 and TRBJ2-1; TRBD1 matches at 10 bases. The CDR3 extends over 14 amino acids. Germline CDR1 and CDR2: DFQATT and SNEGSKA (reference sequence). V lost 6 bases and J lost 6; bases outside the gene matches: 8. The DNA of the CDR3 is TGCAGTGCCTCTTCGGGACAGGGGCCCAATGAGCAGTTCTTC. Translation: CSASSGQGPNEQFF.

This clonotype was recorded a few times. This sequence joins TRBV28 and TRBJ2-1; possibly TRBD1 or TRBD2 for D (5 bases each). This CDR3 region has 16 residues. V gave up 6 bases and J gave up 1 base, with 16 bases separating them. In germline, CDR1 is MDHEN, CDR2 SYDVKM. The CDR3 DNA reads TGTGCCAGCAGCTGGGGCGCTAGCTTTTCCTACAATGAGCAGTTCTTC. Its translation is CASSWGASFSYNEQFF.

As for this clonotype: Being one base from a much bigger clone, this may be a read error. The rearrangement links TRBV5-1 to TRBJ2-7; D is ambiguous. The CDR3 length is 11 residues. CDR1 is SGHRS and CDR2 is YFSETQ in the germline V gene. The CDR3: CVSSLVWEQYF. CDR3 nucleotides: TGCGTCAGCAGCTTGGTCTGGGAGCAGTACTTC.

This clonotype counts as medium-sized. The chain has TRBV3-1 and TRBJ1-6; 7 bases are a match to TRBD1. V trimming: 4 bases; J trimming: 7 bases; junction bases outside the gene matches: 4. CDR1 LGHDT and CDR2 YNNKEL come from the germline V gene (reference sequence). The CDR3 is 14 amino acids. The CDR3: CASSPGQANSPLHF. The CDR3, as DNA: TGTGCCAGCAGCCCCGGACAGGCGAATTCACCCCTCCACTTT.

This clonotype was recorded at least ten times. This rearrangement joins TRBV18 to TRBJ1-2; TRBD1 agrees at 9 bases. With 1 base clipped from V and 2 bases from J, the junction kept 2 bases outside the gene matches. The CDR3 covers 15 residues. Germline CDR1 is KGHSH and CDR2 is LQKENI. The chain's CDR3 is CASSPRDRENYGYTF. The CDR3 DNA reads TGTGCCAGCTCACCACGGGACAGGGAAAACTATGGCTACACCTTC.

This clonotype appeared many times. The gene calls are TRBV20-1 and TRBJ2-7; D is possibly TRBD1 (5 bases). The CDR3 is 13 amino acids. The V gene's germline CDR1 is DFQATT and CDR2 SNEGSKA (reference sequence). V gave up 6 bases and J gave up 4 bases, with 16 bases separating them. The DNA for the CDR3 is TGCAGTGCCAATGAGCCCAAGGGGTACGAGCAGTACTTC. Protein sequence: CSANEPKGYEQYF.

This chain connects TRBV10-3 to TRBJ1-1; 10 bases map to TRBD1. Germline V lookup: CDR1 ENHRY, CDR2 SYGVKD. The CDR3 is made up of 15 amino acids. V shed 6 bases, J shed 5 bases, and the junction held 9 bases outside the gene matches. The CDR3 sequence: CAIRKETGGGTEAFF. The CDR3 nucleotides are TGTGCCATCAGGAAGGAGACAGGGGGCGGGACTGAAGCTTTCTTT.

This clonotype rates as medium-sized. In DNA form, the CDR3 reads TGCAGCGTTCTCTGGACAGGACATAGCAATCAGCCCCAGCATTTT. Its translation is CSVLWTGHSNQPQHF. The V gene is TRBV29-1, the J gene TRBJ1-5; TRBD1 matches 7 bases. V trimming: 5 bases; J trimming: 0 bases; junction bases outside the gene matches: 7. CDR1 SQVTM and CDR2 ANQGSEA come from the germline V gene. This CDR3 has 15 residues.

This clonotype appeared many times. This chain links TRBV6-2 or TRBV6-3 with TRBJ2-3; no reliable D call. The CDR3 loop spans 14 amino acids. V was trimmed by 7 bases and J by 6 bases, leaving 17 bases between them. From germline, CDR1 is MNHEY and CDR2 SVGEGT. The DNA of the CDR3 is TGTGCCAGCAACCTGAACCCCGTGGGGGATACGCAGTATTTT. This translates into CASNLNPVGDTQYF.